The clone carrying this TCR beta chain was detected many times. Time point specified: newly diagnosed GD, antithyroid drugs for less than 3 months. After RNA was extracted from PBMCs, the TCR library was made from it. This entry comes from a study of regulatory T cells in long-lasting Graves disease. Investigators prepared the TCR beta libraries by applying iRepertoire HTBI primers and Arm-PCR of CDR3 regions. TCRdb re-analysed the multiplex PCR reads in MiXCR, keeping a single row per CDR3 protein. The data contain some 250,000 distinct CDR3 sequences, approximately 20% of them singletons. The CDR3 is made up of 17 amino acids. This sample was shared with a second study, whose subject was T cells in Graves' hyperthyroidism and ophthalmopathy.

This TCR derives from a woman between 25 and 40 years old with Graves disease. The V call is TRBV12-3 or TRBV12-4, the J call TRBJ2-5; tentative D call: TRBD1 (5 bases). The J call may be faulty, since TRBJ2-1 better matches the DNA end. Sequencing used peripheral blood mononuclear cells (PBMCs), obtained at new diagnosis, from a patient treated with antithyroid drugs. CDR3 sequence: CASSKVAGKAFYNEQFF. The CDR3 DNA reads TGTGCCAGCTCCAAGGTGGCAGGGAAAGCATTCTACAATGAGCAGTTCTTC.